One and the same sample provided the 17 T cell receptor beta chains below, sequenced in a study of control samples from healthy donors and cancer patients. Some clones are missing from TCRdb's copy, which holds only in-frame ones; the method was immunoSEQ multiplex PCR. The sample lists around 68,000 clones, 75% to 85% occurring once. The sample comprised blood. All receptors come from a man aged 60 to 69 in good health.

The J gene is TRBJ1-2, the V gene TRBV28, with D possibly being TRBD1 (5 bases). The germline gives CDR1 MDHEN, CDR2 SYDVKM. The CDR3 sequence is 11 residues long. Trimming shortened V by 6 bases and J by 4 bases, and 6 bases separated the two germline ends. The CDR3 region has the DNA TGTGCCAGCAGCGGGGGCTATGGCTACACCTTC. This sequence encodes CASSGGYGYTF.

The J gene is TRBJ2-3, the V gene TRBV6-6; TRBD2 aligns across 10 bases. The germline V gene encodes CDR1 MNHNY and CDR2 SVGAGI (reference sequence). The CDR3 runs to 14 residues. Unmatched junction bases numbered 5, after V lost 6 bases and J lost 5 bases. CDR3 nucleotides: TGTGCCAGCAGGGAGAGCGGGAGGGAAGATACGCAGTATTTT. It codes for CASRESGREDTQYF.

This clone was detected a few times. The CDR3 reads CASRKQGREGHQPQHF. CDR3 coding DNA: TGTGCCAGTAGAAAACAGGGGCGGGAGGGCCATCAGCCCCAGCATTTT. The chain is built from TRBV19 and TRBJ1-5; 7 bases are shared with TRBD1. Trimming at V came to 6 bases and at J to 5 bases, leaving 13 bases not matched to a gene. Germline V lookup: CDR1 LNHDA, CDR2 SQIVND (reference sequence). This CDR3 spans 16 amino acids. The whole variable domain, filled in from reference TRBV19 and TRBJ1-5, reads DGGITQSPKYLFRKEGQNVTLSCEQNLNHDAMYWYRQDPGQGLRLIYYSQIVNDFQKGDIAEGYSVSREKKESFPLTVTSAQKNPTAFYLCASRKQGREGHQPQHFGDGTRLSIL.

V usage is TRBV20-1 and J usage is TRBJ2-3; D is undetermined. CDR1 and CDR2 (germline): DFQATT, SNEGSKA (reference sequence). Trimming cost V 3 bases and J 3 bases, with 10 bases left between them. The CDR3 sequence is 13 residues long. The CDR3 sequence is CSASLLVTDTQYF. CDR3 nucleotide sequence: TGCAGTGCTAGTTTATTAGTTACAGATACGCAGTATTTT.

The rearrangement links TRBV9 to TRBJ1-2; 10 nucleotides line up with TRBD1. After removal of 3 bases from V and 3 bases from J, the junction contained 2 bases not matched to a gene. Germline V lookup: CDR1 SGDLS, CDR2 YYNGEE. This CDR3 region has 14 residues. The CDR3, as DNA: TGTGCCAGCAGCGCCGGACAGGGGGACTATGGCTACACCTTC. Protein: CASSAGQGDYGYTF.

The chain links TRBV3-1 (or the pseudogene TRBV3-2) to TRBJ2-5; D might be TRBD1 (6 bases). Germline CDR1 and CDR2: LGHDT and YNNKEL (reference sequence). V was shortened by 4 bases and J by 4 bases, with 13 bases between the two germline ends. The CDR3 is 14 residues long. The CDR3 reads CASSRAQGGETQYF. The CDR3 coding sequence is TGTGCCAGCAGCCGGGCACAGGGTGGAGAGACCCAGTACTTC.

This clone was detected once. The V call is TRBV9, the J call TRBJ2-3; D gene unclear. Germline-derived CDR1 and CDR2 are SGDLS and YYNGEE. Trimming pared 0 bases from V and 4 bases from J, leaving 6 bases between. The CDR3 length is 13 residues. The CDR3 DNA reads TGTGCCAGCAGCGTAGGGTGGGCAGATACGCAGTATTTT. Protein sequence: CASSVGWADTQYF.

This clone was picked up one time. The rearrangement joins TRBV4-1 to TRBJ2-1, with 12 bases that match TRBD2. Germline V CDR1 and CDR2: MGHRA, YSYEKL. The CDR3 has 16 residues. Trimming took 0 bases from V and 9 from J; bases not matched to a gene: 6. Here the CDR3 DNA reads TGCGCCAGCAGCCAAGACGGGACTAGCGGGTTTGGTGAGCAGTTCTTC. Protein: CASSQDGTSGFGEQFF.

The gene calls are TRBV9 and TRBJ2-1; D remains unclear. The V gene lost 0 bases and the J gene lost 7 bases, with 11 bases spanning the gap. The CDR3 sequence is 14 residues long. Germline V gives CDR1 SGDLS, CDR2 YYNGEE. This CDR3 is CASSVAGSLNEQFF. CDR3 sequence (DNA): TGTGCCAGCAGCGTAGCAGGAAGCTTAAATGAGCAGTTCTTC.

The CDR3 DNA sequence: TGTGCCAGCAGCCAAGGGGTATTACGTACGGCGGGAGCAAGCACCGGGGAGCTGTTTTTT. Its translation is CASSQGVLRTAGASTGELFF. The chain uses TRBV3-1 (or the pseudogene TRBV3-2) and TRBJ2-2, with 7 bases matching TRBD2. The CDR3 is made up of 20 amino acids. The ends lost 1 base at V and 4 bases at J; junction bases unmatched: 18. CDR1 LGHDT and CDR2 YNNKEL come from the germline V gene (reference sequence).

The DNA for the CDR3 is TGTGCCAGCAGCGGGACTAGCGCTATAGCTAACACCGGGGAGCTGTTTTTT. Translated, it gives CASSGTSAIANTGELFF. The V and J genes are TRBV7-8 and TRBJ2-2; the match to TRBD2 covers 10 bases. Trimming cost V 5 bases and J 2 bases; bases outside gene matches: 8. This CDR3 comprises 17 residues. The germline gives CDR1 SGHVS, CDR2 FQNEAQ.

This chain links TRBV7-3 with TRBJ2-1; 9 nucleotides match TRBD2. With V trimmed by 3 bases and J by 4 bases, 4 bases remained unmatched. This CDR3 comprises 15 residues. In germline, CDR1 is SGHTA, CDR2 FQGTGA. The CDR3 DNA sequence: TGTGCCAGCAGCTTTCAGACTAGCGGATACAATGAGCAGTTCTTC. It yields the protein CASSFQTSGYNEQFF.

The J gene is TRBJ1-2, the V gene TRBV18, with D perhaps matching TRBD1 (6 bases). V was pared by 2 bases and J by 5 bases, with 18 bases between. The CDR3 is made up of 16 amino acids. Germline loops: CDR1 KGHSH, CDR2 LQKENI. The CDR3 DNA follows: TGTGCCAGCTCACCATCGGGGCCATCTAGGGGGTATGGCTACACCTTC. It specifies CASSPSGPSRGYGYTF.

The chain links TRBV5-5 to TRBJ2-7; 7 bases fit TRBD1. CDR3 length: 16 residues. V gave up 1 base and J gave up 1 base; unmatched junction bases: 8. Per germline, CDR1 SGHKS and CDR2 YYEKEE (reference sequence). CDR3 in amino acids: CASSLMAGGWSYEQYF. The CDR3 bases are TGTGCCAGCAGCTTGATGGCAGGGGGATGGTCCTACGAGCAGTACTTC.

The CDR3 DNA follows: TGCGCCAGCAGCTTGGGGACAGGGGTCGGCAGATTAAGAAACACCATATATTTT. This encodes CASSLGTGVGRLRNTIYF. This chain connects TRBV5-1 to TRBJ1-3; TRBD1 matches at 9 bases. CDR1 and CDR2 (germline): SGHRS, YFSETQ. This CDR3 has 18 amino acids. V was clipped by 0 bases and J by 5 bases; unmatched bases: 12.

The genes are TRBV11-3 and TRBJ2-7; 11 bases match TRBD2. The germline gives CDR1 SGHNT, CDR2 YENEEA. J was trimmed by 2 bases and V by 6 bases; bases with no gene match: 6. The CDR3 covers 15 residues. This chain's CDR3 is CASSCGTSGTYEQYF. The CDR3 DNA sequence: TGTGCCAGCAGTTGTGGGACTAGCGGCACCTACGAGCAGTACTTC.

J is TRBJ2-7 and V is TRBV2, with a tentative D call TRBD1 (6 bases). Germline V gene sequence: CDR1 SNHLY, CDR2 FYNNEI. V was cut by 7 bases and J by 1 base, with 14 bases left in between. The CDR3 sequence is 14 residues long. CDR3: CASTGDRNSYEQYF. In nucleotides, the CDR3 is TGTGCCAGCACCGGAGACAGGAATTCCTACGAGCAGTACTTC.